These T cell receptor beta chains were read from a single sample in a study of T-cell reconstitution after alpha-beta-depleted transplantation in children. One entry per CDR3 protein results from TCRdb running MiXCR on the PCR reads. This sample has about 280,000 distinct CDR3 sequences, with roughly 10% found just once. Sequences were derived from peripheral blood, sampled 180 days after TCRalphabeta/CD19-depleted stem cell transplant. The receptor set was obtained from a male patient between 2 and 10 years old who had a stem cell transplant for chronic granulomatous disease, so the T cells may come from the graft donor. Each CDR3 is given with its conserved first and last residue. The D gene is left open where the match is weak. Clone size is stated in some rows and not others, as once, few, many or a class when expanded.

>.|many|TRBV6-2/TRBV6-3|TRBJ1-1
CASSRPRDLAEAFF
TGTGCCAGCAGCCGCCCCAGGGACCTGGCTGAAGCTTTCTTT
>.|many|TRBV9|TRBJ1-1
CASSAGGSATEAFF
TGTGCCAGCAGCGCGGGGGGCTCGGCCACTGAAGCTTTCTTT
>TRBD2|many|TRBV7-2|TRBJ2-1
CASSLGGGPSYNEQFF
TGTGCCAGCAGCCTGGGGGGGGGACCTTCCTACAATGAGCAGTTCTTC
>TRBD1|many|TRBV28|TRBJ2-2
CASRRSGGADGELFF
TGTGCCAGCCGGAGATCAGGGGGCGCGGACGGGGAGCTGTTTTTT
>TRBD1|many|TRBV7-8|TRBJ2-7
CASSPTGVEQYF
TGTGCCAGCAGCCCCACAGGGGTCGAGCAGTACTTC
>TRBD1|many|TRBV6-5|TRBJ1-5
CASSSDRVDQPQHF
TGTGCCAGCAGCTCTGACAGGGTTGACCAGCCCCAGCATTTT
>.|many|TRBV29-1|TRBJ2-2
CSVLVANTGELFF
TGCAGCGTTCTGGTGGCGAACACCGGGGAGCTGTTTTTT
>TRBD1|.|TRBV18|TRBJ1-5
CASSSRGFVNQPQHF
TGTGCCAGCTCATCCAGGGGGTTTGTCAATCAGCCCCAGCATTTT
>.|many|TRBV28|TRBJ1-5
CASSKGWGRVSNQPQHF
TGTGCCAGCAGTAAAGGGTGGGGCAGGGTGAGCAATCAGCCCCAGCATTTT
>.|.|TRBV11-2|TRBJ2-1
CASSSLLTNEQFF
TGTGCCAGCAGCTCACTTTTGACGAATGAGCAGTTCTTC
>TRBD1|many|TRBV5-1|TRBJ2-1
CASSWTGERGRTYNEQFF
TGCGCCAGCAGCTGGACAGGGGAGAGAGGAAGAACCTACAATGAGCAGTTCTTC
>.|many|TRBV4-1|TRBJ2-2
CASSQVDSRFANTGELFF
TGCGCCAGCAGCCAAGTAGACAGCAGATTCGCGAACACCGGGGAGCTGTTTTTT
>.|many|TRBV5-6|TRBJ2-2
CASSFDGRVNTGELFF
TGTGCCAGCAGCTTTGACGGGCGGGTGAACACCGGGGAGCTGTTTTTT
>.|.|TRBV30|TRBJ2-4
CAWARQRYQYF
TGTGCCTGGGCTAGACAGCGCTATCAGTACTTC
>.|many|TRBV20-1|TRBJ2-7
CSASFSNEQYF
TGCAGTGCTTCGTTCAGTAACGAGCAGTACTTC
>.|many|TRBV6-1|TRBJ2-5
CASTQGGWGQETQYF
TGTGCCAGCACACAGGGCGGCTGGGGTCAAGAGACCCAGTACTTC
>TRBD2|many|TRBV5-1|TRBJ2-1
CASSTDIAGGNEQFF
TGCGCCAGCAGCACCGACATAGCGGGGGGAAATGAGCAGTTCTTC
>TRBD2|many|TRBV20-1|TRBJ2-1
CSASDWRGYEQFF
TGCAGTGCCAGTGATTGGCGGGGGTATGAGCAGTTCTTC
>.|many|TRBV9|TRBJ2-6
CASSPHQGGRAGANVLTF
TGTGCCAGCAGCCCTCATCAGGGGGGCCGGGCTGGGGCCAACGTCCTGACTTTC
>.|many|TRBV6-5|TRBJ1-1
CATRGPEAFF
TGTGCCACCCGGGGACCTGAAGCTTTCTTT
>TRBD2|many|TRBV27|TRBJ2-1
CASSFGGVLQFF
TGTGCCAGCAGTTTTGGGGGGGTCCTGCAGTTCTTC
>.|many|TRBV3-1|TRBJ2-5
CASSRTIAVQETQYF
TGTGCCAGCAGTCGTACAATAGCGGTACAAGAGACCCAGTACTTC
>TRBD2|many|TRBV5-1|TRBJ2-4
CASSPGGPSGIKVAKNIQYF
TGCGCCAGCAGCCCAGGAGGGCCTAGCGGGATAAAAGTAGCCAAAAACATTCAGTACTTC
>.|many|TRBV12-3/TRBV12-4|TRBJ1-4
CASGKGHNPNEKLFF
TGTGCCAGCGGTAAAGGGCACAACCCCAATGAAAAACTGTTTTTT
>.|many|TRBV2|TRBJ1-6
CASSEQKNAWISPLHF
TGTGCCAGCAGTGAACAGAAAAATGCATGGATTTCACCCCTCCACTTT
>.|many|TRBV27|TRBJ2-6
CASSLRPPFSVSGANVLTF
TGTGCCAGCAGCTTACGACCTCCGTTTTCAGTCTCTGGGGCCAACGTCCTGACTTTC
>.|many|TRBV20-1|TRBJ1-1
CSASETGNTEAFF
TGCAGTGCTAGCGAGACGGGTAACACTGAAGCTTTCTTT
>.|many|TRBV2|TRBJ1-1
CASNIGGGLTEAFF
TGTGCCAGCAACATAGGGGGGGGTTTGACTGAAGCTTTCTTT
>TRBD1|few|TRBV2|TRBJ2-7
CATSKPSGQTYEQYF
TGTGCCACAAGTAAACCGTCGGGACAGACCTACGAGCAGTACTTC
>.|.|TRBV2|TRBJ1-2
CASSITPGYTF
TGTGCCAGCAGTATAACTCCCGGCTACACCTTC
>.|many|TRBV12-3/TRBV12-4|TRBJ2-7
CASSFRGPAYEQYF
TGTGCCAGCAGTTTCAGGGGTCCTGCCTACGAGCAGTACTTC
>.|many|TRBV5-1|TRBJ2-5
CASTLGVVGGHQETQYF
TGCGCCAGCACCCTGGGGGTCGTCGGAGGCCATCAAGAGACCCAGTACTTC
>.|many|TRBV25-1|TRBJ2-1
CASSDFGHPNNEQFF
TGTGCCAGCAGTGATTTCGGACACCCAAACAATGAGCAGTTCTTC
>.|many|TRBV5-1|TRBJ2-7
CASSPLDKFEQYF
TGCGCCAGCAGCCCCCTGGACAAGTTCGAGCAGTACTTC
>TRBD2|many|TRBV12-3/TRBV12-4|TRBJ2-2
CASYPHKRLARTGELFF
TGTGCCAGCTACCCCCATAAACGACTAGCGCGCACCGGGGAGCTGTTTTTT
>TRBD2|many|TRBV12-3/TRBV12-4|TRBJ2-2
CASSPRGGKQNTGELFF
TGTGCCAGCAGCCCACGCGGGGGGAAACAGAACACCGGGGAGCTGTTTTTT
>TRBD2|many|TRBV27|TRBJ2-2
CASSSAGGPLATGELFF
TGTGCCAGCAGTTCGGCGGGAGGGCCCCTCGCCACCGGGGAGCTGTTTTTT
>.|many|TRBV18|TRBJ1-2
CASSPDRAGWGYTF
TGTGCCAGCTCACCGGACAGAGCCGGGTGGGGCTACACCTTC
>.|many|TRBV20-1|TRBJ1-3
CSASPGLTRNTIYF
TGCAGTGCTAGCCCCGGGCTTACTAGAAACACCATATATTTT
>TRBD1|many|TRBV6-1|TRBJ2-7
CASSRSGTGIEQYF
TGTGCCAGCAGTAGAAGTGGGACAGGGATCGAGCAGTACTTC
>.|.|TRBV30|TRBJ2-1
CAWSFVGNSYNEQFF
TGTGCCTGGAGTTTTGTGGGCAACTCCTACAATGAGCAGTTCTTC
>.|.|TRBV14|TRBJ2-2
CASSQVVVGAGELFF
TGTGCCAGCAGCCAAGTCGTGGTGGGAGCCGGGGAGCTGTTTTTT
>.|many|TRBV5-5|TRBJ2-6
CAASVPGANVLTF
TGTGCCGCGAGCGTACCTGGGGCCAACGTCCTGACTTTC
>.|many|TRBV7-2|TRBJ2-7
CASSSDPLGTYEQYF
TGTGCCAGCAGCTCGGACCCCCTAGGAACCTACGAGCAGTACTTC
>.|many|TRBV6-2/TRBV6-3|TRBJ2-1
CASSYWGNGKDEQFF
TGTGCCAGCAGTTACTGGGGAAATGGTAAGGATGAGCAGTTCTTC
>.|many|TRBV5-6|TRBJ2-3
CASSLGRYLDTQYF
TGTGCCAGCAGCTTGGGGCGGTATTTAGATACGCAGTATTTT
>TRBD1|many|TRBV6-5|TRBJ2-1
CASRQTGSEQFF
TGTGCCAGCAGGCAGACAGGGAGTGAGCAGTTCTTC
>TRBD1|many|TRBV5-6|TRBJ2-7
CASSPGTAYEQYF
TGTGCCAGCAGCCCTGGGACAGCCTACGAGCAGTACTTC
>TRBD1|many|TRBV5-1|TRBJ2-3
CASSLGTGVDTDTQYF
TGCGCCAGCAGCTTGGGGACAGGGGTGGACACAGATACGCAGTATTTT
>.|many|TRBV5-1|TRBJ2-6
CASRDLRGSGANVLTF
TGCGCCAGCAGGGACCTACGGGGCTCTGGGGCCAACGTCCTGACTTTC
>.|many|TRBV29-1|TRBJ2-7
CSALGGQYEQYF
TGCAGCGCCCTGGGGGGGCAGTACGAGCAGTACTTC
>.|many|TRBV7-9|TRBJ1-1
CASSLGILNTEAFF
TGTGCCAGCAGCTTAGGGATCTTGAACACTGAAGCTTTCTTT
>.|few|TRBV6-1|TRBJ2-6
CASSETTAGANVLTF
TGTGCCAGCAGTGAAACGACAGCTGGGGCCAACGTCCTGACTTTC
>TRBD2|few|TRBV12-3/TRBV12-4|TRBJ2-5
CALCLNLSPGTSEQETQYF
TGTGCCCTCTGTTTAAATCTCTCACCCGGGACTAGCGAACAAGAGACCCAGTACTTC
>TRBD2|.|TRBV5-4|TRBJ2-1
CASRKREGLYNEQFF
TGTGCCAGCCGAAAGCGGGAGGGCCTGTACAATGAGCAGTTCTTC
>.|.|TRBV6-5|TRBJ2-2
CASSYQENTGELFF
TGTGCCAGCAGTTACCAAGAAAACACCGGGGAGCTGTTTTTT
>.|many|TRBV4-3|TRBJ2-2
CASSQLDDRNTGELFF
TGCGCCAGCAGCCAACTAGACGACAGGAACACCGGGGAGCTGTTTTTT
>TRBD2|many|TRBV29-1|TRBJ2-5
CSVEGPAGNGVTQYF
TGCAGCGTTGAAGGTCCAGCGGGGAACGGGGTGACCCAGTACTTC